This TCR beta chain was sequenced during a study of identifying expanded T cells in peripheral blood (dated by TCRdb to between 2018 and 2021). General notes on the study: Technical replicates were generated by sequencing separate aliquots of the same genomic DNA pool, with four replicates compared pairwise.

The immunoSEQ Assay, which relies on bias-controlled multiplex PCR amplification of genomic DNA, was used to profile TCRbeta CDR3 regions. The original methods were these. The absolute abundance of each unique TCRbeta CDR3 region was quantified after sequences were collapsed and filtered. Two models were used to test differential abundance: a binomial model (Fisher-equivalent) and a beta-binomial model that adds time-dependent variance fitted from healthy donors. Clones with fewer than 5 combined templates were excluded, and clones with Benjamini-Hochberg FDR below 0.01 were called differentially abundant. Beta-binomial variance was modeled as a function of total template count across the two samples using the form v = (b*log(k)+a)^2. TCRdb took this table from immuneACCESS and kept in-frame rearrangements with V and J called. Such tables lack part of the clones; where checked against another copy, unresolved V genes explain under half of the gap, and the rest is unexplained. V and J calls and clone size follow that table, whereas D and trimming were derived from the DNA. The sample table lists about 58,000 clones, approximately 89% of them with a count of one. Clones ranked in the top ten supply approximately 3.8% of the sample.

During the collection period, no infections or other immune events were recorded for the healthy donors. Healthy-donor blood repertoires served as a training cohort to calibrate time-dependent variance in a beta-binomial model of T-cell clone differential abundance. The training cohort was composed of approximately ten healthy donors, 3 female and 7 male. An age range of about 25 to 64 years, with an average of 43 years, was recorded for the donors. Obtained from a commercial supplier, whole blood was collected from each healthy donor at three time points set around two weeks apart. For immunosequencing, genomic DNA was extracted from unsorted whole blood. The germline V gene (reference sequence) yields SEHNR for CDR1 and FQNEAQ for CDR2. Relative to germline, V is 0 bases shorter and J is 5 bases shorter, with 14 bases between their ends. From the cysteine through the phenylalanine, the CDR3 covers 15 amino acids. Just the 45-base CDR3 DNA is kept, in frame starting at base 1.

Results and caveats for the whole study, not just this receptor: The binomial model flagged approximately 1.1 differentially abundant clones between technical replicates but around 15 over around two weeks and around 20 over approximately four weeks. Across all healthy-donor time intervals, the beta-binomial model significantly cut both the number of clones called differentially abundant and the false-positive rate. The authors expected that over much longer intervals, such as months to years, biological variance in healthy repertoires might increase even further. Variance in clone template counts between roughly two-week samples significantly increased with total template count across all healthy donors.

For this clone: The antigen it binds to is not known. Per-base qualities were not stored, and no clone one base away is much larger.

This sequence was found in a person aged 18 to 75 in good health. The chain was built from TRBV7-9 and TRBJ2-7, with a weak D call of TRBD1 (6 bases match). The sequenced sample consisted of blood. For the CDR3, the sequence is CASSLAPGRGHEQYF. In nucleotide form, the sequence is TGTGCCAGCAGCTTAGCTCCTGGCAGGGGCCACGAGCAGTACTTC.